The rows below give T cell receptor beta chains drawn from one sample of a study of blood T cell repertoires in COVID-19. Method: immunoSEQ multiplex PCR; TCRdb's copy keeps in-frame clones and lacks some. The table includes over 150,000 clones, around nine tenths detected once. Sequencing was carried out using peripheral blood. The source of these receptors is a man in his fifties or sixties with COVID-19, enrolled during active disease. CDR3s include the opening cysteine and the closing phenylalanine or tryptophan. The order of the fields is V gene, clone size, D gene, J gene, CDR3 length, CDR3 DNA, CDR3 protein. The D gene is left open where the match is weak. Size is omitted from some rows. Given values are once, few, many or a class for expanded clones.

v_gene: TRBV5-1; abundance: -; d_gene: -; j_gene: TRBJ1-1; len: 16; CDR3nt: TGCGCCAGCAGCTGGGGGGTCGTACACCTGAACACTGAAGCTTTCTTT; CDR3aa: CASSWGVVHLNTEAFF
v_gene: TRBV7-9; abundance: -; d_gene: TRBD2; j_gene: TRBJ2-1; len: 17; CDR3nt: TGTGCCAGCAGCCCTTACCTAGCGGAACCCTCCTACAATGAGCAGTTCTTC; CDR3aa: CASSPYLAEPSYNEQFF
v_gene: TRBV10-3; abundance: -; d_gene: TRBD1; j_gene: TRBJ2-2; len: 17; CDR3nt: TGTGCCATCAGTGAGCAAAAGACAGGGTGGGTCACCGGGGAGCTGTTTTTT; CDR3aa: CAISEQKTGWVTGELFF
v_gene: TRBV5-1; abundance: once; d_gene: -; j_gene: TRBJ2-3; len: 14; CDR3nt: TGCGCCAGCAGCTTGGGATCGGGGACAGATACGCAGTATTTT; CDR3aa: CASSLGSGTDTQYF
v_gene: TRBV7-2; abundance: -; d_gene: -; j_gene: TRBJ2-3; len: 14; CDR3nt: TGTGCCAGCAGGCTCCGGGACTCCACAGATACGCAGTATTTT; CDR3aa: CASRLRDSTDTQYF
v_gene: TRBV27; abundance: -; d_gene: -; j_gene: TRBJ2-7; len: 16; CDR3nt: TGTGCCAGCAGTTTATCGGTCGGCAGTCGGGGATACGAGCAGTACTTC; CDR3aa: CASSLSVGSRGYEQYF
v_gene: TRBV11-2; abundance: -; d_gene: -; j_gene: TRBJ2-3; len: 15; CDR3nt: TGTGCCAGCAGCTTAGAAATGGGAGGCACAGATACGCAGTATTTT; CDR3aa: CASSLEMGGTDTQYF
v_gene: TRBV18; abundance: -; d_gene: TRBD1; j_gene: TRBJ1-2; len: 16; CDR3nt: TGTGCCAGCTCACCGCTGATGGCGGACAGGAACTATGGCTACACCTTC; CDR3aa: CASSPLMADRNYGYTF
v_gene: TRBV5-4; abundance: -; d_gene: -; j_gene: TRBJ2-5; len: 12; CDR3nt: TGTGCCAGCAGCCAAAACCAAGAGACCCAGTACTTC; CDR3aa: CASSQNQETQYF
v_gene: TRBV27; abundance: -; d_gene: -; j_gene: TRBJ1-6; len: 12; CDR3nt: TGTGCCAGCGCGGGGATCAATTCACCCCTCCACTTT; CDR3aa: CASAGINSPLHF
v_gene: TRBV10-3; abundance: -; d_gene: -; j_gene: TRBJ1-5; len: 14; CDR3nt: TGTGCCATCAGTGAGGGACAGAGCAATCAGCCCCAGCATTTT; CDR3aa: CAISEGQSNQPQHF
v_gene: TRBV7-9; abundance: once; d_gene: TRBD1; j_gene: TRBJ2-5; len: 15; CDR3nt: TGTGCCAGCAGCACAGGGGGCGCAGGGGAAGAGACCCAGTACTTC; CDR3aa: CASSTGGAGEETQYF
v_gene: TRBV4-3; abundance: -; d_gene: -; j_gene: TRBJ2-7; len: 12; CDR3nt: TGCGCCAGCAGCCAAGATGGCCGGACACGATATTTC; CDR3aa: CASSQDGRTRYF
v_gene: TRBV18; abundance: -; d_gene: -; j_gene: TRBJ1-4; len: 14; CDR3nt: TGTGCCAGCTCACAGGGGTCCAAAAATGAAAAACTGTTTTTT; CDR3aa: CASSQGSKNEKLFF
v_gene: TRBV27; abundance: -; d_gene: -; j_gene: TRBJ1-1; len: 15; CDR3nt: TGTGCCAGCAGTTTAATCCAGGGGAGCATCACTGAAGCTTTCTTT; CDR3aa: CASSLIQGSITEAFF
v_gene: TRBV7-2; abundance: -; d_gene: -; j_gene: TRBJ2-7; len: 14; CDR3nt: TGTGCCAGCAGCTTTCGGGGGAGCTCCTACGAGCAGTACTTC; CDR3aa: CASSFRGSSYEQYF
v_gene: TRBV2; abundance: -; d_gene: -; j_gene: TRBJ2-1; len: 14; CDR3nt: TGTGCCAGCAGCCCTCGGCTAGCAGGCGATGAGCAGTTCTTC; CDR3aa: CASSPRLAGDEQFF
v_gene: TRBV9; abundance: -; d_gene: TRBD1; j_gene: TRBJ2-7; len: 15; CDR3nt: TGTGCCAGCAGCGTAGCAATGACAGGGTCTCACGAGCAGTACTTC; CDR3aa: CASSVAMTGSHEQYF
v_gene: TRBV5-1; abundance: -; d_gene: TRBD1; j_gene: TRBJ2-5; len: 14; CDR3nt: TGCGCCAGCAGCTTGGGAGGGGGCCCAGAGACCCAGTACTTC; CDR3aa: CASSLGGGPETQYF
v_gene: TRBV7-2; abundance: -; d_gene: TRBD1; j_gene: TRBJ2-5; len: 14; CDR3nt: TGTGCCAGCAGCCCCCGGACAGGCAAAGAGACCCAGTACTTC; CDR3aa: CASSPRTGKETQYF
v_gene: TRBV12-5; abundance: -; d_gene: TRBD1; j_gene: TRBJ2-5; len: 15; CDR3nt: TGTGCTAGTGGTTCTGGGACAGGGGGGTGGGAGACCCAGTACTTC; CDR3aa: CASGSGTGGWETQYF
v_gene: TRBV2; abundance: -; d_gene: -; j_gene: TRBJ2-3; len: 15; CDR3nt: TGTGCCAGCAGGAAAGACTCAGGGAGCACAGATACGCAGTATTTT; CDR3aa: CASRKDSGSTDTQYF